Below are 29 T cell receptor beta chains sequenced from a single sample in a study of blood T cell repertoires in COVID-19. Assay: immunoSEQ multiplex PCR; the TCRdb copy retains only in-frame clones and omits some. This sample has roughly 87,000 clones, with roughly 83% found just once. Specimen: peripheral blood. The receptors stem from a human donor in a cohort sampled during active COVID-19.

This clone was counted between two and nine times. The chain has TRBV15 and TRBJ2-5, with no clear D. V gave up 0 bases and J gave up 6 bases, with 5 bases separating them. The CDR3 loop spans 12 amino acids. CDR1 and CDR2 (germline): LNHNV, YYDKDF (reference sequence). The CDR3 bases are TGTGCCACCAGCAGAGAAGCGAAGACCCAGTACTTC. It yields the protein CATSREAKTQYF.

The gene calls are TRBV7-9 and TRBJ2-7, with 10 bases matching TRBD1. Losses at the gene ends were 6 bases for V and 1 base for J; bases not matched to a gene: 9. Germline V gene lookup returns CDR1 SEHNR and CDR2 FQNEAQ (reference sequence). There are 16 residues in the CDR3. This CDR3 reads CASREPGQGTSYEQYF. As DNA, the CDR3 is TGTGCCAGCAGGGAACCGGGACAGGGGACGTCCTACGAGCAGTACTTC.

The chain links TRBV2 to TRBJ1-2, with D perhaps matching TRBD1 (6 bases). CDR3 length: 13 amino acids. CDR1 and CDR2 (germline): SNHLY, FYNNEI. Trimming took 8 bases from V and 4 from J, leaving 14 bases between them. CDR3: CASLTSDSYGYTF. CDR3 DNA: TGTGCCAGCTTGACCTCGGACAGCTATGGCTACACCTTC.

This rearrangement joins TRBV19 to TRBJ2-3, with 9 positions matching TRBD1. There are 15 residues in the CDR3. Germline V lookup: CDR1 LNHDA, CDR2 SQIVND (reference sequence). V was pared by 2 bases and J by 4 bases, with 4 bases of the junction left unmatched. CDR3 sequence (DNA): TGTGCCAGTAGTATACCCGGGACAGGGTCAGATACGCAGTATTTT. Encoded protein: CASSIPGTGSDTQYF.

The chain carries TRBV19 and TRBJ1-4; D remains unclear. Germline CDR1 and CDR2: LNHDA and SQIVND (reference sequence). V was pared by 5 bases and J by 7 bases, with 14 bases between. The CDR3 runs to 14 residues. The CDR3, as DNA: TGTGCCAGTAGTCTGGAGGCGAATTCTGAAAAACTGTTTTTT. The encoded protein is CASSLEANSEKLFF.

The chain uses TRBV6-7 and TRBJ2-7; TRBD1 is a possible D gene (6 bases). TRBV6-7 belongs to the ORF category, with a function that is uncertain. The CDR3 runs to 14 residues. With 0 bases removed from V and 8 bases from J, the gap between germline ends came to 14 bases. CDR3 DNA sequence: TGTGCCAGCAGTTACTCGAGTCAGGGGAGTCAGCAGTACTTC. Translating gives CASSYSSQGSQQYF.

As concerns this clone: This CDR3 is also generated by other DNA sequences in the sample. The chain uses TRBV5-6 and TRBJ1-6; 10 positions agree with TRBD1. Trimming at V came to 4 bases and at J to 4 bases, leaving 2 bases not matched to a gene. The length of the CDR3 is 15 residues. Germline V gene sequence: CDR1 SGHDT, CDR2 YYEEEE. The CDR3 DNA sequence: TGTGCCAGCAGCCTGGGACAGGGGTATAATTCACCCCTCCACTTT. This translates into CASSLGQGYNSPLHF.

V gene TRBV10-3 combines with J gene TRBJ2-5; 11 bases are a match to TRBD2. The germline CDR1 and CDR2 sequences are ENHRY and SYGVKD. The CDR3 loop spans 16 amino acids. With V trimmed by 4 bases and J by 4 bases, 8 bases remained unmatched. The CDR3 spells CAISALTGTSGETQYF. In nucleotides, the CDR3 is TGTGCCATCAGTGCTCTGACCGGGACTAGCGGAGAGACCCAGTACTTC.

The genes are TRBV11-2 and TRBJ2-3; 7 nucleotides align to TRBD1. The trim removed 5 bases at V and 4 bases at J, leaving 3 bases unmatched. CDR3 length equals 13 residues. Germline assignment: CDR1 SGHAT and CDR2 FQNNGV. For the CDR3, the DNA is TGTGCCAGCAGCAAGGGGACAGCAGATACGCAGTATTTT. Translated: CASSKGTADTQYF.

The gene calls are TRBV2 and TRBJ2-2; 9 bases map to TRBD2. Germline values: CDR1 SNHLY, CDR2 FYNNEI. The V segment lost 6 bases and the J segment 4 bases; nucleotides outside the gene matches: 9. There are 16 residues in the CDR3. CDR3 amino acids: CASRFPGLAGTGELFF. The CDR3 coding sequence is TGTGCCAGCAGATTTCCGGGACTAGCAGGCACCGGGGAGCTGTTTTTT.

The chain is built from TRBV12-3 or TRBV12-4 and TRBJ1-2, with D tentatively TRBD1 (5 bases). V shed 3 bases and J shed 8 bases, with 10 bases lying between them. The length of the CDR3 is 12 residues. CDR3 sequence: CASSLTAGGYTF. The CDR3 DNA is TGTGCCAGCAGTTTGACAGCCGGGGGCTACACCTTC.

The gene calls are TRBV6-5 and TRBJ2-1; D is unresolved. This CDR3 comprises 13 residues. The germline V and J ends were trimmed by 5 bases and 4 bases, with 9 bases remaining between them. Per germline, CDR1 MNHEY and CDR2 SVGAGI. The CDR3 spells CASSHPGYNEQFF. The CDR3 coding sequence is TGTGCCAGCAGTCACCCGGGTTACAATGAGCAGTTCTTC.

This clone was counted once. The rearrangement joins TRBV28 to TRBJ2-7; tentatively, D is TRBD1 (7 bases). Trimming cost V 3 bases and J 7 bases, with 22 bases left between them. The length of the CDR3 is 16 residues. The germline gives CDR1 MDHEN, CDR2 SYDVKM. Written as DNA, the CDR3 is TGTGCCAGCAGTTTTCCCCCCCGGCAGGGGGGATGGGAGCAGTACTTC. It encodes CASSFPPRQGGWEQYF.

The chain carries TRBV6-2 or TRBV6-3 and TRBJ2-7; 10 nucleotides match TRBD1. J gave up 6 bases and V 0 bases, and 5 bases lay outside the gene matches. CDR3 size: 15 residues. Germline V gives CDR1 MNHEY, CDR2 SVGEGT. The CDR3: CASSYSRGTGVEQYF. The CDR3 bases are TGTGCCAGCAGTTACTCGCGGGGGACAGGGGTCGAGCAGTACTTC.

The chain joins TRBV7-3 to TRBJ2-3; 7 bases are shared with TRBD2. With 5 bases clipped from V and 2 bases from J, the junction kept 7 bases outside the gene matches. There are 15 residues in the CDR3. Germline assignment: CDR1 SGHTA and CDR2 FQGTGA. The CDR3, as DNA: TGTGCCAGCAGCCCGGGGGGTAGGGACACAGATACGCAGTATTTT. Residues: CASSPGGRDTDTQYF.

V and J are TRBV28 and TRBJ2-3, with D perhaps matching TRBD1 (5 bases). The CDR3 consists of 13 residues. Per germline, CDR1 MDHEN and CDR2 SYDVKM. V lost 2 bases to trimming and J lost 5 bases, with 8 bases between them. The CDR3 DNA is TGTGCCAGCAGTTTAGGGGCTGTAGATACGCAGTATTTT. Protein sequence: CASSLGAVDTQYF. Based on the CDR3 plus reference TRBV28 and TRBJ2-3, the full variable domain is DVKVTQSSRYLVKRTGEKVFLECVQDMDHENMFWYRQDPGLGLRLIYFSYDVKMKEKGDIPEGYSVSREKKERFSLILESASTNQTSMYLCASSLGAVDTQYFGPGTRLTVL.

The V and J genes are TRBV2 and TRBJ2-4; D gene uncertain. This CDR3 is 14 amino acids long. Trimming pared 4 bases from V and 3 bases from J, leaving 10 bases between. The germline V gene encodes CDR1 SNHLY and CDR2 FYNNEI. In DNA, the CDR3 is TGTGCCAGCAGTGTTGGGCTAAACAAAAACATTCAGTACTTC. As protein: CASSVGLNKNIQYF.

The V gene is TRBV10-3, the J gene TRBJ2-7; maybe TRBD1 (6 bases). Germline-derived CDR1 and CDR2 are ENHRY and SYGVKD. The CDR3 sequence is 15 residues long. V lost 6 bases to trimming and J lost 0 bases, with 15 bases between them. The CDR3 sequence is CAIRAQTGLSYEQYF. The CDR3 nucleotides are TGTGCCATCAGGGCCCAGACAGGCCTCTCCTACGAGCAGTACTTC.

The chain is built from TRBV7-8 and TRBJ2-1; possibly TRBD2 for D (5 bases). This CDR3 comprises 15 residues. Trimming left V 0 bases short and J 4 bases short, with 10 bases between. Germline CDR1 and CDR2: SGHVS and FQNEAQ. DNA of the CDR3: TGTGCCAGCAGCTTAGCGCGCGGGTGGTACAATGAGCAGTTCTTC. It translates to CASSLARGWYNEQFF. Filled out from reference TRBV7-8 and TRBJ2-1, the complete variable domain reads GAGVSQSPRYKVAKRGQDVALRCDPISGHVSLFWYQQALGQGPEFLTYFQNEAQLDKSGLPSDRFFAERPEGSVSTLKIQRTQQEDSAVYLCASSLARGWYNEQFFGPGTRLTVL.

This chain uses TRBV15 with TRBJ2-7; 8 bases match TRBD2. Losses at the gene ends were 2 bases for V and 7 bases for J; bases not matched to a gene: 13. The germline V gene has CDR1 LNHNV and CDR2 YYDKDF (reference sequence). The CDR3 is made up of 16 amino acids. CDR3 bases: TGTGCCACCAGCAGACTCGGGGGGGATGGGGTCGGTGAGCAGTACTTC. Protein: CATSRLGGDGVGEQYF.

This chain links TRBV6-5 with TRBJ2-2; 8 bases fit TRBD2. CDR3 size: 15 residues. V trimming: 0 bases; J trimming: 6 bases; junction bases outside the gene matches: 3. Germline assignment: CDR1 MNHEY and CDR2 SVGAGI. CDR3 residues: CASSYSYGGAGELFF. The CDR3 nucleotides read TGTGCCAGCAGTTACTCTTACGGGGGGGCCGGGGAGCTGTTTTTT.

This clone was seen a handful of times. The chain uses TRBV7-2 and TRBJ2-5; the match to TRBD1 covers 7 bases. This CDR3 is 16 amino acids long. Germline CDR1 SGHTA, CDR2 FQGNSA. The junction had 12 bases not matched to a gene; V was cut back by 1 base and J by 7 bases. The CDR3 protein is CASSLDRGQVQGTQYF. As DNA, the CDR3 is TGTGCCAGCAGCTTAGACAGGGGTCAAGTACAGGGGACCCAGTACTTC.

As DNA, the CDR3 is TGTGCCACCAGCTTACGGCGGGGATCGGGAAACACCATATATTTT. Protein sequence: CATSLRRGSGNTIYF. This chain uses TRBV15 with TRBJ1-3; no reliable D call. In germline, CDR1 is LNHNV, CDR2 YYDKDF (reference sequence). The CDR3 has 15 amino acids. Deletions cut 5 bases from V and 4 bases from J, with 15 bases between.

This clone was seen more than once but under ten times. The rearrangement links TRBV5-1 to TRBJ1-1, with 10 positions matching TRBD1. This CDR3 spans 15 amino acids. The ends lost 4 bases at V and 4 bases at J; junction bases unmatched: 7. Per the germline V gene, CDR1 is SGHRS and CDR2 is YFSETQ. CDR3 sequence (DNA): TGCGCCAGCAGCGAACGGACAGGGGGACCCACTGAAGCTTTCTTT. Translation gives CASSERTGGPTEAFF.

This clone was found once. V and J are TRBV10-3 and TRBJ2-7, with 8 bases lining up with TRBD1. V lost 5 bases to trimming and J lost 6 bases; unmatched junction nucleotides: 9. Germline CDR1 is ENHRY and CDR2 is SYGVKD. The CDR3 is 14 residues long. DNA of the CDR3: TGTGCCATCAGTTCCGGGACAGGCGTATTCGAGCAGTACTTC. It is translated as CAISSGTGVFEQYF.

J is TRBJ1-1 and V is TRBV10-3; a weak D match, TRBD1 (6 bases). The CDR3 contains 16 residues. Germline V gives CDR1 ENHRY, CDR2 SYGVKD. Trimming cost V 2 bases and J 4 bases, with 17 bases left between them. In nucleotides, the CDR3 is TGTGCCATCAGTGAGCCAGGGGCGGGGGATGGCACTGAAGCTTTCTTT. Its protein product is CAISEPGAGDGTEAFF.

The rearrangement uses TRBV15 and TRBJ2-1; 12 nucleotides line up with TRBD1. V dropped 5 bases and J dropped 8; count of bases not matched to a gene: 4. Germline lookup yields CDR1 LNHNV and CDR2 YYDKDF (reference sequence). CDR3 size: 14 residues. DNA for the CDR3: TGTGCCACCAGCCCGGGACAGGGGGCCTATGAGCAGTTCTTC. Translated, it gives CATSPGQGAYEQFF.

The chain has TRBV10-1 and TRBJ1-3, with 8 nucleotides matching TRBD1. Germline lookup yields CDR1 WNHNN and CDR2 SYGVQD (reference sequence). The CDR3 is made up of 19 amino acids. The V gene end was trimmed by 0 bases and the J gene end by 1 base; junction bases not matched to a gene: 11. CDR3 DNA sequence: TGCGCCAGCAGTGAGTCCCGCGGGACAGGCGGAGCGTCTGGAAACACCATATATTTT. It codes for CASSESRGTGGASGNTIYF.

The J gene is TRBJ2-3, the V gene TRBV7-2; D is undetermined. The CDR3 consists of 14 residues. CDR1 and CDR2 from the germline V gene are SGHTA and FQGNSA. With 8 bases removed from V and 3 bases from J, the gap between germline ends came to 15 bases. CDR3 in amino acids: CASHLSLRTDTQYF. CDR3 DNA: TGTGCCAGCCACCTCTCCCTGCGGACAGATACGCAGTATTTT.